This T cell receptor beta chain was sequenced during a study of T cells after yellow fever vaccination. For the study at large: It was SMART-Seq v4 Ultra Low Input that prepared the fractions with low cell numbers. Study results and limitations: The secondary response showed a weaker magnitude and a faster peak, day 5 versus 15. Overlap between CD4 and CD8 compartments was detected for a small share of clonotypes.

V shed 4 bases and J shed 6 bases, with 13 bases lying between them. Germline V gives CDR1 SGDLS, CDR2 YYNGEE. This CDR3 has 13 residues. Only a few counts were recorded for this clonotype. Its matching antigen is unknown. Conversion of TCR transcripts into cDNA relied on 5'RACE template switching, which added a universal primer site and UMIs. TCRdb re-analysed the 5' RACE reads in MiXCR, keeping a single row per CDR3 protein. This sample has some 350,000 distinct CDR3 sequences, with 6.2% found just once. The receptor's source is a man younger than 40 who received the YFV17D yellow fever vaccine. The sample was PBMCs, taken 5 days after the yellow fever booster vaccination. V usage is TRBV9 and J usage is TRBJ1-1; D is ambiguous. This CDR3 is CASSPRIGAEAFF. CDR3 DNA sequence: TGTGCCAGCAGCCCTAGAATCGGCGCTGAAGCTTTCTTT.